A selection of T cell receptor beta chains follows, all from one sample in a study of cytomegalovirus exposure and HLA in healthy donors. Sequencing was performed with immunoSEQ multiplex PCR; in TCRdb, only in-frame clones are kept and a portion is missing. The sample yields some 200,000 clones, roughly 74% seen once. The sequenced material came from PBMCs. The receptors were gathered from a female donor in good health and CMV-seronegative. Each CDR3 is given with its conserved first and last residue. The D gene is left open where the match is weak. Rows give clone size only sometimes, using once, few, many, or a class for an expanded clone.

j_call clone_size v_call d_call cdr3_aa cdr3_nt
TRBJ2-5 - TRBV28 TRBD1 CASSFSGQGLQTQYF TGTGCCAGCAGTTTCTCGGGACAGGGGTTACAGACCCAGTACTTC
TRBJ2-1 once TRBV7-9 TRBD2 CASSLEAGGEFF TGTGCCAGCAGCTTAGAGGCGGGGGGCGAGTTCTTC
TRBJ1-2 - TRBV19 - CASSIPSGGANYGYTF TGTGCCAGTAGTATTCCCTCCGGGGGAGCTAACTATGGCTACACCTTC
TRBJ2-7 - TRBV6-6 TRBD2 CASSFDSVAGGEQYF TGTGCCAGCAGTTTCGATTCGGTAGCGGGAGGGGAGCAGTACTTC
TRBJ2-1 - TRBV6-4 TRBD2 CASSSSGGGEQFF TGTGCCAGCAGCTCTAGCGGGGGTGGTGAGCAGTTCTTC
TRBJ2-7 - TRBV9 TRBD1 CASSGRDRGVEQYF TGTGCCAGCAGCGGCCGGGACAGGGGTGTCGAGCAGTACTTC
TRBJ2-5 - TRBV30 TRBD2 CAWTSLETQYF TGCGCCTGGACTAGCCTTGAGACCCAGTACTTC
TRBJ1-1 - TRBV5-6 TRBD1 CASTLGQGAEAFF TGTGCCAGCACTCTCGGCCAGGGGGCTGAAGCTTTCTTT
TRBJ1-1 - TRBV5-4 TRBD1 CASSHRDRGTEAFF TGTGCCAGCAGCCACCGGGACAGGGGAACTGAAGCTTTCTTT
TRBJ2-3 - TRBV5-1 - CASSSLVAASTDTQYF TGCGCCAGCAGCTCCTTAGTAGCGGCAAGCACAGATACGCAGTATTTT
TRBJ1-4 few TRBV5-1 - CASSLSGRGVGEKLFF TGCGCCAGCAGCTTGTCGGGCCGGGGAGTTGGTGAAAAACTGTTTTTT
TRBJ2-7 - TRBV30 TRBD2 CAWSVPAGMSEQYF TGTGCCTGGAGTGTACCAGCGGGGATGAGCGAGCAGTACTTC
TRBJ2-3 - TRBV2 - CASTPGGGYLGTDTQYF TGTGCCAGCACTCCCGGAGGTGGCTACTTGGGCACAGATACGCAGTATTTT
TRBJ2-3 - TRBV2 TRBD1 CASDLGQISTDTQYF TGTGCCAGCGACTTGGGACAGATTAGCACAGATACGCAGTATTTT
TRBJ2-1 few TRBV6-1 - CASSRVGSYNEQFF TGTGCCAGCAGCAGGGTGGGCAGCTACAATGAGCAGTTCTTC
TRBJ2-7 - TRBV7-2 TRBD1 CASSTDRGGGQYF TGTGCCAGCAGCACGGACAGGGGTGGTGGGCAGTACTTC
TRBJ1-1 - TRBV2 TRBD1 CASKRDRGNEAFF TGTGCCAGCAAAAGGGACAGGGGGAATGAAGCTTTCTTT
TRBJ2-3 - TRBV29-1 - CSVEGYGGGDTQYF TGCAGCGTTGAAGGCTACGGGGGTGGCGATACGCAGTATTTT
TRBJ2-7 - TRBV30 - CAWSRRGDEQYF TGTGCCTGGAGCCGCAGGGGGGACGAGCAGTACTTC
TRBJ2-5 - TRBV7-9 TRBD2 CASSVLAGGFQETQYF TGTGCCAGCAGCGTCTTAGCGGGGGGGTTCCAAGAGACCCAGTACTTC
TRBJ1-1 - TRBV11-2 - CASSLVWQNTEAFF TGTGCCAGCAGCTTAGTATGGCAGAACACTGAAGCTTTCTTT
TRBJ2-7 once TRBV6-1 TRBD2 CASRATSGSYEQYF TGTGCCAGCAGAGCGACTAGCGGCTCCTACGAGCAGTACTTC
TRBJ1-4 - TRBV7-9 - CASSLGSVGGLREKLFF TGTGCCAGCAGCTTAGGCTCGGTTGGGGGCTTAAGGGAAAAACTGTTTTTT
TRBJ2-7 few TRBV6-1 TRBD1 CATRGYGQGYHEQYF TGTGCCACCAGGGGCTATGGACAGGGATACCACGAGCAGTACTTC
TRBJ2-3 - TRBV19 TRBD2 CASSRGTGGSLTSGRPSTDTQYF TGTGCCAGTAGTAGGGGAACAGGTGGCTCTTTGACTAGCGGGAGGCCCAGCACAGATACGCAGTATTTT
TRBJ2-1 few TRBV28 - CASSNRGGPHEQFF TGTGCCAGCAGCAACAGGGGGGGACCTCATGAGCAGTTCTTC
TRBJ2-7 - TRBV6-1 - CASSEQKGAYEQYF TGTGCCAGCAGTGAACAGAAGGGGGCCTACGAGCAGTACTTC
TRBJ1-6 - TRBV6-1 - CASSKDGGSDSPLHF TGTGCCAGCAGCAAGGACGGCGGGTCCGATTCACCCCTCCACTTT
TRBJ2-6 - TRBV28 - CASSQIGLTVPPGANVLTF TGTGCCAGCAGCCAAATAGGGCTGACAGTCCCTCCTGGGGCCAACGTCCTGACTTTC
TRBJ2-1 once TRBV7-2 - CASSPEGPSDYNEQFF TGTGCCAGCAGCCCGGAGGGCCCGAGTGACTACAATGAGCAGTTCTTC
TRBJ2-7 - TRBV5-5 TRBD1 CASSSQGAYEQYF TGTGCCAGCAGCTCACAGGGGGCGTACGAGCAGTACTTC
TRBJ1-2 - TRBV6-1 TRBD1 CASSARQGASGYTF TGTGCCAGCAGTGCACGACAGGGGGCTTCTGGCTACACCTTC
TRBJ2-2 once TRBV27 TRBD1 CASSPSTGALITGELFF TGTGCCAGCAGTCCGTCGACAGGGGCCCTAATCACCGGGGAGCTGTTTTTT
TRBJ2-2 - TRBV27 - CASSLLAANTGELFF TGTGCCAGCAGTTTATTGGCAGCGAACACCGGGGAGCTGTTTTTT
TRBJ2-5 - TRBV19 TRBD1 CASSTGTGPETQYF TGTGCCAGTAGTACAGGGACAGGGCCGGAGACCCAGTACTTC
TRBJ1-4 - TRBV30 TRBD1 CAWSTSFGTGSKLFF TGTGCCTGGAGCACCTCATTCGGGACAGGAAGTAAACTGTTTTTT
TRBJ2-7 - TRBV28 TRBD2 CASSGGRVINEQYF TGTGCCAGCAGTGGCGGGAGGGTTATTAATGAGCAGTACTTC
TRBJ2-2 - TRBV12-5 - CASRQPSNSGELFF TGTGCTAGCAGACAGCCCTCTAACTCCGGGGAGCTGTTTTTT
TRBJ2-4 - TRBV16 - CASSHRGKNIQYF TGTGCCAGCAGCCATAGGGGTAAAAACATTCAGTACTTC
TRBJ2-4 few TRBV4-3 - CASSQEVPGAVDIQYF TGCGCCAGCAGCCAAGAAGTCCCAGGGGCGGTAGACATTCAGTACTTC
TRBJ2-5 few TRBV7-2 TRBD1 CASSITPDRRETQYF TGTGCCAGCAGTATCACCCCGGACAGGAGGGAGACCCAGTACTTC
TRBJ2-5 few TRBV14 - CASSQGTGTAGETQYF TGTGCCAGCAGCCAAGGCACCGGGACAGCGGGAGAGACCCAGTACTTC
TRBJ2-1 - TRBV6-1 TRBD2 CASSDWSGAYNEQFF TGTGCCAGCAGTGATTGGAGCGGGGCGTACAATGAGCAGTTCTTC
TRBJ2-5 - TRBV5-1 TRBD1 CASSPGQVGETQYF TGCGCCAGCAGCCCCGGACAGGTGGGAGAGACCCAGTACTTC
TRBJ2-1 once TRBV29-1 TRBD2 CSVETSGGPSYNEQFF TGCAGCGTAGAGACTAGCGGGGGCCCATCCTACAATGAGCAGTTCTTC
TRBJ2-3 - TRBV7-9 - CASSLATGGAITDTQYF TGTGCCAGCAGCTTAGCTACGGGGGGCGCAATCACAGATACGCAGTATTTT
TRBJ1-2 once TRBV2 - CASSEAPGHQEGYTF TGTGCCAGCAGTGAAGCGCCCGGACACCAGGAGGGCTACACCTTC
TRBJ2-6 - TRBV9 - CASSGGTALSGANVLTF TGTGCCAGCAGCGGCGGGACAGCACTCTCTGGGGCCAACGTCCTGACTTTC
TRBJ1-1 - TRBV9 - CASSVLGGPGMESTEAFF TGCGCCAGCAGCGTCCTGGGGGGACCCGGGATGGAAAGCACTGAAGCTTTCTTT
TRBJ2-1 few TRBV11-3 - CASSLGQGSYNEQLF TGTGCCAGCAGCTTAGGCCAGGGATCCTACAATGAGCAGCTCTTC
TRBJ2-1 - TRBV19 TRBD1 CASQQGAGYNEQFF TGTGCCAGTCAACAGGGGGCGGGCTACAATGAGCAGTTCTTC
TRBJ2-1 - TRBV11-2 - CASSPGGSAKGYNEQFF TGTGCCAGCAGCCCCGGGGGAAGCGCCAAGGGTTACAATGAGCAGTTCTTC
TRBJ2-7 - TRBV7-6 TRBD2 CASSLGAGEYEQYF TGTGCCAGCAGCTTAGGGGCGGGAGAGTACGAGCAGTACTTC
TRBJ2-1 - TRBV9 - CASSVGGGAYNEQFF TGTGCCAGCAGCGTAGGAGGGGGGGCCTACAATGAGCAGTTCTTC
TRBJ2-7 few TRBV11-3 TRBD1 CASSSTPGQGFLFSYEQYF TGTGCCAGCAGCTCTACTCCGGGACAGGGGTTTTTGTTCTCCTACGAGCAGTACTTC
TRBJ1-1 - TRBV27 - CASSLTENTEAFF TGTGCCAGCAGTTTGACAGAAAACACTGAAGCTTTCTTT
TRBJ1-2 - TRBV27 - CASSLSGPSYGYTF TGTGCCAGCAGTTTATCGGGGCCTAGTTATGGCTACACCTTC